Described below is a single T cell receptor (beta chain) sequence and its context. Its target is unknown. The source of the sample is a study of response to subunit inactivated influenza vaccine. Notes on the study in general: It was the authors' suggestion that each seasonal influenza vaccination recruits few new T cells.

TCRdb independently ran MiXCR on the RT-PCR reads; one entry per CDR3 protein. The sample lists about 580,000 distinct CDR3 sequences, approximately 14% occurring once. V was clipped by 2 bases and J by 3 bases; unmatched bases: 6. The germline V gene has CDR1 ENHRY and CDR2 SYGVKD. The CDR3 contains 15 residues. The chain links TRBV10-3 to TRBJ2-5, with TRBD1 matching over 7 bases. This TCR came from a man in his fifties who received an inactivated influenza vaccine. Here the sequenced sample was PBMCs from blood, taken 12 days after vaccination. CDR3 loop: CAISELPGQKETQYF. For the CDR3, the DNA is TGTGCCATCAGTGAGCTACCGGGACAGAAAGAGACCCAGTACTTC.